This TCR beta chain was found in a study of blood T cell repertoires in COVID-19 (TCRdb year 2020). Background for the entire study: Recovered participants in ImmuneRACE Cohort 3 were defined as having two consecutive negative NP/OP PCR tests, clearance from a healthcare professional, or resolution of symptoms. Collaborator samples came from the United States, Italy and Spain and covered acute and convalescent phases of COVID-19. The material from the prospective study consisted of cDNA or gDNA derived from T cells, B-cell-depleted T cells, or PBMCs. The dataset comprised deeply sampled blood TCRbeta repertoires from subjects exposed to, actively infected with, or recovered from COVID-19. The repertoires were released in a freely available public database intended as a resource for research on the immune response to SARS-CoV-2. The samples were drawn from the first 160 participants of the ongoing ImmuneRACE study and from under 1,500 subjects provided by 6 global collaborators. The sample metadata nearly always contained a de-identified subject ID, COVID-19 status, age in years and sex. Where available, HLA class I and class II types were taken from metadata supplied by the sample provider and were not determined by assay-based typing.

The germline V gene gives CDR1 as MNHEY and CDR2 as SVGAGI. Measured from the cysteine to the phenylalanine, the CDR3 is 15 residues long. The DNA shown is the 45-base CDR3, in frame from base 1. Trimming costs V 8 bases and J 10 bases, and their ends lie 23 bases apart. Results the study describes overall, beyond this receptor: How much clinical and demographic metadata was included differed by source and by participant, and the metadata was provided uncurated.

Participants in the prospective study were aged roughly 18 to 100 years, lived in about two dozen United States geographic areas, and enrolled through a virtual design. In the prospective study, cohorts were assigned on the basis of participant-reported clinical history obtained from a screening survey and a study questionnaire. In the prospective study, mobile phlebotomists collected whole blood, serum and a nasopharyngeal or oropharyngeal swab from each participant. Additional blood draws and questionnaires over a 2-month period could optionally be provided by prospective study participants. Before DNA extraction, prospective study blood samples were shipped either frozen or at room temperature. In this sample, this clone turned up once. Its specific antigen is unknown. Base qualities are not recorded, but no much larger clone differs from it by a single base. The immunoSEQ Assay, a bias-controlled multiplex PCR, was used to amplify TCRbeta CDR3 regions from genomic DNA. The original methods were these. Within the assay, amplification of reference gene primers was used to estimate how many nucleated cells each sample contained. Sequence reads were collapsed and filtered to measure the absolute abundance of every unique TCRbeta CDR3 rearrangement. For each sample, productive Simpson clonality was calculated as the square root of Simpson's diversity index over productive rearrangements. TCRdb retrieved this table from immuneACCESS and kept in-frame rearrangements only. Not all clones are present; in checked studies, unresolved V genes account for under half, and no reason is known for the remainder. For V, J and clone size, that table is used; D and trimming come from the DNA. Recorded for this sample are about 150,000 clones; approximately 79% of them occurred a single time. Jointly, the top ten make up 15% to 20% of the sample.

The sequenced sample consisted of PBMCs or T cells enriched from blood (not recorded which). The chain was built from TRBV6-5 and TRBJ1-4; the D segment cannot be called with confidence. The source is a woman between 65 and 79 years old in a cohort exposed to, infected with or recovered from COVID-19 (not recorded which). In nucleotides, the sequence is TGTGCCAGCGATTTGGCAGGCCTGGTTAGCGGAAAACTGTTTTTT. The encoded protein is CASDLAGLVSGKLFF.